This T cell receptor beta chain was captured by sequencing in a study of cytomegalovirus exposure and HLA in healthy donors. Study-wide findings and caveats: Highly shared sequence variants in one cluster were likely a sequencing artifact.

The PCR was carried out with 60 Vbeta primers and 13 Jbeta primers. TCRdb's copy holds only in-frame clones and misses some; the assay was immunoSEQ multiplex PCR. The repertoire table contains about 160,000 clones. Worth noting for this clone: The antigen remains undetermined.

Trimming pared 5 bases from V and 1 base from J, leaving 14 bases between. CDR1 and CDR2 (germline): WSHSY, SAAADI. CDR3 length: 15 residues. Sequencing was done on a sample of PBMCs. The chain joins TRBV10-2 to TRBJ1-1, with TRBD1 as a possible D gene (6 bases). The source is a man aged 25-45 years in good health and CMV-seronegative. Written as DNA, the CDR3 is TGCGCCAGCAGTTCGAAAATGACAGGGAACACTGAAGCTTTCTTT. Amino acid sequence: CASSSKMTGNTEAFF.